The TCR beta chain described here comes from a study of radiotherapy plus CTLA-4 blockade in lung cancer. Study-wide findings and caveats: Early blood T cell clone dynamics reportedly forecast response best, with interferon-beta. Researchers report tumor-derived TCR clones expanding in blood after radiotherapy plus ipilimumab.

Libraries were prepared by immunoSEQ multiplex PCR; TCRdb keeps only in-frame clonotypes and omits some of them. The sample yields tens of thousands of clones, 65% to 75% seen once. Turning to this clone: Its antigen remains unidentified.

CDR3 length equals 14 residues. The ends were cut back, 3 bases at V and 1 base at J, with 9 bases in the middle. Germline loops: CDR1 SGHNT, CDR2 YENEEA. The clonotype comes from a human donor with non-small cell lung cancer who had stable disease on radiotherapy plus ipilimumab. Sample: peripheral blood, taken from a patient treated with radiotherapy plus ipilimumab. The genes are TRBV11-3 and TRBJ1-1; D gene uncertain. The DNA of the CDR3 is TGTGCCAGCAGCTTCAACAAAAGGAACACTGAAGCTTTCTTT. Encoded protein: CASSFNKRNTEAFF.